This T cell receptor (beta chain) was documented in a study of Graves' ophthalmopathy and Graves' hyperthyroidism. The CDR3 contains 15 residues. Trimming at V came to 6 bases and at J to 4 bases, leaving 8 bases not matched to a gene. From germline, CDR1 is SGHAT and CDR2 FQNNGV. This clonotype was found many times. TCR beta CDR3 regions were amplified from RNA transcripts. The authors performed first-round RT-PCR with HTBI primers and then a second-round multiplex PCR. TCRdb re-called the multiplex PCR reads through MiXCR, storing one row per CDR3 protein. The sample contains 400,000 or so distinct CDR3 sequences, 15% to 20% of which appear only once.

V usage is TRBV11-2 and J usage is TRBJ2-7; 11 bases match TRBD2. This TCR derives from an adult woman with stable Graves' hyperthyroidism. The material sequenced was peripheral blood. CDR3 residues: CASSKLAGAAYEQYF. For the CDR3, the DNA is TGTGCCAGCAGTAAACTAGCGGGAGCAGCGTACGAGCAGTACTTC.